This T cell receptor beta chain was sequenced for a study of regulatory and conventional T cells in RAG deficiency. Conventional CD4+ T cells were sorted from blood as CD25-low CD127-high cells. The length of the CDR3 is 16 residues. Germline CDR1 MNHEY, CDR2 SVGAGI. J lost 4 bases, V lost 0 bases, and 4 bases had no gene match. Study-wide results and caveats: Omenn syndrome and CID/AS patients had around 100-fold fewer unique Treg TCR beta sequences, versus about 10-fold elsewhere.

This clone was detected only a few times. Its specificity is unknown. Sequencing was performed with immunoSEQ multiplex PCR; in TCRdb, only in-frame clones are kept and a portion is missing. Altogether almost 35,000 clones are present, 75% to 80% being singletons, with the ten largest covering 3.4%. The same sample was also studied in work on regulatory T cells. Per that paper: The primer mix had 52 TRBV and 13 TRBJ primers.

The chain combines TRBV6-5 with TRBJ1-2, with 11 bases matching TRBD1. The TCR originated in a human donor in good health. Material: CD4+ effector T cells sorted from blood. The CDR3 bases are TGTGCCAGCAGTTACTCCCGGACAGGGGGCGGCTATGGCTACACCTTC. This codes for CASSYSRTGGGYGYTF.